This T cell receptor (beta chain) was obtained from a study of blood T cells in healthy people across ages. A second PCR, run for roughly 7 to 11 cycles, used a sample-barcoded 5' primer plus a J-beta primer mix. Every cDNA molecule carried a tag from a template-switch adaptor bearing 12 random nucleotides. TCRdb itself ran the 5' RACE reads through MiXCR, one entry per CDR3 protein. This sample has roughly 1,100,000 distinct CDR3 sequences, with under 30% found just once. The sample was also reused in another study, on T cells of mothers and their children. As that study records: Sample barcodes and 2-4 random nucleotides were added by the M1S primer of the second PCR.

This sequence was found in a girl aged 2 to 9 in good health. Sequencing was carried out using blood.

CDR3 coding DNA: TGTGCCAGCAGCGATGATTATGGCTACACCTTC. Protein: CASSDDYGYTF. This rearrangement joins TRBV7-9 to TRBJ1-2; D remains ambiguous. Trimming took 5 bases from V and 5 from J, leaving 6 bases between them. The CDR3 is 11 amino acids. CDR1 and CDR2 (germline): SEHNR, FQNEAQ (reference sequence).